This T cell receptor (beta chain) is drawn from a study of OX40 agonist ivuxolimab in advanced cancers. The assay was immunoSEQ multiplex PCR, and TCRdb's table has in-frame clones only and misses some. The table shows 60,000 to 100,000 clones, with 85% to 95% occurring only once. J gave up 3 bases and V 0 bases, and 23 bases lay outside the gene matches. Germline V lookup: CDR1 MGHRA, CDR2 YSYEKL. The CDR3 runs to 21 residues. Systemic immunosuppression or autoimmune disease history was grounds to exclude patients. Notes on the study in general: Partly responding patients at 0.1-3.0 mg/kg showed some of the smallest clonal expansion. Among the nonresponders, some also had low normalized T-cell clonal expansion.

Concerning this clone: Antigen unknown.

This specimen was CD4+ or CD8+ T cells sorted from blood, taken in a trial of the OX40 agonist ivuxolimab. The TCR was taken from an adult with an advanced solid tumor such as melanoma, head and neck, liver or kidney cancer. The genes are TRBV4-1 and TRBJ2-7, with 7 bases fitting TRBD2. CDR3 DNA sequence: TGCGCCAGCAGCCAAGAGTTAGCGGGCTCGGGGGAAGGCCCAGCTTACTACGAGCAGTACTTC. Its protein is CASSQELAGSGEGPAYYEQYF.